The 9 T cell receptor beta chains reported below all come from one sample, sequenced in a study of T cell repertoires in cytomegalovirus infection. TCRdb re-analysed the reads in MiXCR, keeping a single row per CDR3 protein. The sample consists of about 230,000 distinct CDR3 sequences, over 20% of them appearing once. Sequenced sample: CD8+ T cells from PBMCs. These receptors were obtained from a human donor in good health (CMV status not recorded). Some clones in this sample may be carry-over from other donors' samples.

This clonotype was seen a handful of times. The gene calls are TRBV12-3 or TRBV12-4 and TRBJ2-7; D might be TRBD1 (6 bases). Trimming took off 7 bases at V and 4 bases at J, with 17 bases between the two ends. The CDR3 has 14 amino acids. Here the CDR3 reads CASTLGGKLYEQYF. For the CDR3, the DNA is TGTGCCAGCACCCTAGGGGGAAAATTATACGAGCAGTACTTC.

There are many counts of this clonotype. The rearrangement joins TRBV5-6 to TRBJ1-2; D is perhaps TRBD1 (6 bases). The CDR3 consists of 18 residues. Trimming pared 1 base from V and 0 bases from J, leaving 19 bases between. CDR1 is SGHDT and CDR2 is YYEEEE in the germline V gene. Written as DNA, the CDR3 is TGTGCCAGCAGCTTGTGGGGGGCCCATCCTGTTTCTAACTATGGCTACACCTTC. Amino acids: CASSLWGAHPVSNYGYTF.

This clonotype was seen a handful of times. V is TRBV4-1 and J is TRBJ1-5, with TRBD1 as a possible D gene (6 bases). Germline V gives CDR1 MGHRA, CDR2 YSYEKL. The germline V and J ends were trimmed by 1 base and 1 base, with 20 bases remaining between them. This CDR3 is built from 19 residues. This CDR3 reads CASSQARDGLGGSNQPQHF. The CDR3 DNA sequence: TGCGCCAGCAGCCAAGCCCGGGACGGTTTAGGGGGGAGCAATCAGCCCCAGCATTTT.

The J gene is TRBJ2-3, the V gene TRBV2, with D perhaps given as TRBD1 or TRBD2 (6 bases each). CDR1 and CDR2 (germline): SNHLY, FYNNEI. The germline V and J ends were trimmed by 8 bases and 4 bases, with 16 bases remaining between them. The CDR3 is made up of 14 amino acids. Here the CDR3 reads CASPGSGGPDTQYF. As DNA, the CDR3 is TGTGCCAGCCCGGGGTCCGGGGGCCCAGATACGCAGTATTTT.

The chain couples TRBV2 to TRBJ1-4, with 10 nucleotides matching TRBD1. The length of the CDR3 is 14 residues. Looked up from germline, CDR1 is SNHLY and CDR2 is FYNNEI. J gave up 7 bases and V 8 bases, and 7 bases lay outside the gene matches. In DNA form, the CDR3 reads TGTGCCAGCGCCGTGGGACAGGGGACTGAAAAACTGTTTTTT. This translates into CASAVGQGTEKLFF.

This clonotype was counted a few times. The chain joins TRBV15 to TRBJ2-7, with D perhaps matching TRBD1 (5 bases). V was trimmed by 6 bases and J by 1 base, leaving 7 bases between them. CDR1 and CDR2 (germline): LNHNV, YYDKDF (reference sequence). The CDR3 loop spans 12 amino acids. The CDR3 loop reads CATRGDSYEQYF. The CDR3, as DNA: TGTGCCACCAGAGGGGATTCCTACGAGCAGTACTTC. The entire variable domain, with the rest obtained from reference TRBV15 and TRBJ2-7, is as follows: DAMVIQNPRYQVTQFGKPVTLSCSQTLNHNVMYWYQQKSSQAPKLLFHYYDKDFNNEADTPDNFQSRRPNTSFCFLDIRSPGLGDTAMYLCATRGDSYEQYFGPGTRLTVT.

The chain employs TRBV7-9 and TRBJ1-1, with a weak D call TRBD1 (6 bases). Germline V lookup: CDR1 SEHNR, CDR2 FQNEAQ (reference sequence). With 5 bases removed from V and 1 base from J, the gap between germline ends came to 14 bases. The CDR3 is 15 residues long. CDR3 loop: CASSQSAGQNTEAFF. DNA for the CDR3: TGTGCCAGCAGCCAGAGCGCGGGACAGAACACTGAAGCTTTCTTT. The variable domain in full, with the rest retrieved from reference TRBV7-9 and TRBJ1-1, is DTGVSQNPRHKITKRGQNVTFRCDPISEHNRLYWYRQTLGQGPEFLTYFQNEAQLEKSRLLSDRFSAERPKGSFSTLEIQRTEQGDSAMYLCASSQSAGQNTEAFFGQGTRLTVV.

This clonotype was detected only a few times. The genes are TRBV7-9 and TRBJ1-1, with 8 positions matching TRBD1. The CDR3 has 16 amino acids. Trimming removed 4 bases from V and 1 base from J; junction bases left unmatched: 8. Looked up from germline, CDR1 is SEHNR and CDR2 is FQNEAQ (reference sequence). DNA for the CDR3: TGTGCCAGCAGCTCCACGGACAGGGTTGGGAACACTGAAGCTTTCTTT. This codes for CASSSTDRVGNTEAFF.

Ten or more counts support this clonotype. The chain joins TRBV29-1 to TRBJ2-7; 9 nucleotides match TRBD1. The trim removed 3 bases at V and 2 bases at J, leaving 5 bases unmatched. Per the germline V gene, CDR1 is SQVTM and CDR2 is ANQGSEA. CDR3 length: 14 residues. DNA of the CDR3: TGCAGCGTTGAGGGACAGGGAAGGGCCTACGAGCAGTACTTC. It is translated as CSVEGQGRAYEQYF.